These 12 T cell receptor beta chains share one sample of origin, sequenced in a study of cytomegalovirus exposure and HLA in healthy donors. Amplification used 60 Vbeta primers and 13 Jbeta primers. The protocol was immunoSEQ multiplex PCR, while the TCRdb copy is restricted to in-frame clones and leaves out a portion. The sample carries approximately 140,000 clones, approximately 79% recorded once. Sequenced sample: PBMCs. The receptor set was obtained from a woman between 45 and 60 years old in good health and CMV-seropositive.

This chain connects TRBV4-2 to TRBJ2-7; 7 bases map to TRBD1. V was pared by 1 base and J by 5 bases, with 8 bases of the junction left unmatched. Germline V CDR1 and CDR2: LGHNA, YNFKEQ. The CDR3 spans 15 residues. The CDR3 region has the DNA TGTGCCAGCAGCCAAGTGCAGGGGGTGGGTCACGAGCAGTACTTC. Its translation is CASSQVQGVGHEQYF.

The chain links TRBV4-1 to TRBJ1-3, with D unresolved. The CDR3 has 16 amino acids. CDR1 MGHRA and CDR2 YSYEKL come from the germline V gene. V dropped 0 bases and J dropped 1 base, with 10 bases sitting between them. The CDR3 coding sequence is TGCGCCAGCAGCCAAGATAGTATCTCTTCTGGAAACACCATATATTTT. Translating gives CASSQDSISSGNTIYF.

CDR3 sequence: CASSGQVGGYGYTF. The CDR3 coding sequence is TGTGCCAGCAGCGGACAGGTGGGGGGCTATGGCTACACCTTC. The rearrangement uses TRBV27 and TRBJ1-2; 7 bases are a match to TRBD1. Per germline, CDR1 MNHEY and CDR2 SMNVEV (reference sequence). The CDR3 loop spans 14 amino acids. V lost 6 bases and J lost 4; bases outside the gene matches: 8.

The chain is built from TRBV5-6 and TRBJ2-2; no definite D call. With 0 bases removed from V and 0 bases from J, the gap between germline ends came to 6 bases. The germline V gene encodes CDR1 SGHDT and CDR2 YYEEEE. The CDR3 sequence is 15 residues long. The CDR3 is CASSLGSANTGELFF. In DNA, the CDR3 is TGTGCCAGCAGCTTGGGCAGCGCGAACACCGGGGAGCTGTTTTTT. The full variable domain, completed using reference TRBV5-6 and TRBJ2-2, is DAGVTQSPTHLIKTRGQQVTLRCSPKSGHDTVSWYQQALGQGPQFIFQYYEEEERQRGNFPDRFSGHQFPNYSSELNVNALLLGDSALYLCASSLGSANTGELFFGEGSRLTVL.

The genes are TRBV7-2 and TRBJ1-6; 8 bases fit TRBD1. Losses at the gene ends were 1 base for V and 8 bases for J; bases not matched to a gene: 4. Germline CDR1 reads SGHTA; CDR2 reads FQGNSA. The CDR3 spans 15 residues. As DNA, the CDR3 is TGTGCCAGCAGCTTAGACAGGGGGTCTTATTCACCCCTCCACTTT. Amino acids: CASSLDRGSYSPLHF.

The chain has TRBV19 and TRBJ2-4, with TRBD1 matching over 9 bases. With V trimmed by 9 bases and J by 1 base, 4 bases remained unmatched. The CDR3 is 14 residues long. Germline-derived CDR1 and CDR2 are LNHDA and SQIVND (reference sequence). The CDR3 here is CASLDRGAKNIQYF. The CDR3 DNA reads TGTGCCAGCCTGGACAGGGGTGCCAAAAACATTCAGTACTTC.

A single count supports this clone. The V call is TRBV7-2, the J call TRBJ2-7; D ambiguous. Trimming removed 1 base from V and 2 bases from J, with 12 bases in between. The germline V gene encodes CDR1 SGHTA and CDR2 FQGNSA. This CDR3 comprises 15 residues. The CDR3 here is CASSLVYGRAYEQYF. The CDR3 DNA is TGTGCCAGCAGCTTAGTGTATGGTCGGGCCTACGAGCAGTACTTC.

Note on this clone: Within the sample, other DNA sequences also encode this same CDR3. CDR3 DNA sequence: TGTGCCAGCAGCCCGGGACAGGGGGGAGAGACCCAGTACTTC. Translated: CASSPGQGGETQYF. The chain recombines TRBV6-6 with TRBJ2-5; 11 nucleotides agree with TRBD1. Germline V lookup: CDR1 MNHNY, CDR2 SVGAGI (reference sequence). This CDR3 is built from 14 residues. V trimming: 6 bases; J trimming: 4 bases; junction bases outside the gene matches: 4.

This sequence joins TRBV5-6 and TRBJ2-2; D remains ambiguous. CDR3 length equals 11 residues. Germline assignment: CDR1 SGHDT and CDR2 YYEEEE. V gave up 4 bases and J gave up 6 bases, with 4 bases separating them. The CDR3 protein is CASSLSGELFF. The DNA for the CDR3 is TGTGCCAGCAGCCTCTCCGGGGAGCTGTTTTTT.

The chain combines TRBV7-6 with TRBJ1-6, with D possibly TRBD1 on 5 matching bases. The CDR3 length is 18 residues. The V gene lost 4 bases and the J gene lost 8 bases, with 24 bases spanning the gap. Germline V gene data show CDR1 as SGHVS and CDR2 as FNYEAQ. For the CDR3, the DNA is TGTGCCAGCAGCTCTGGGCGTAAAGGGGAGGGTCGGTATTCACCCCTCCACTTT. Translation gives CASSSGRKGEGRYSPLHF.

V gene TRBV20-1 combines with J gene TRBJ2-1; D might be TRBD2 (6 bases). Germline loops: CDR1 DFQATT, CDR2 SNEGSKA (reference sequence). V lost 7 bases and J 7 bases, leaving 11 bases between the germline ends. This CDR3 contains 11 residues. CDR3 sequence: CSGLRGNEQFF. The CDR3 DNA reads TGCAGTGGTCTCCGGGGGAATGAGCAGTTCTTC.

V and J are TRBV1 and TRBJ2-7; no check of the table's D call, TRBD1, against the DNA was made. TRBV1 is flagged as a pseudogene. The CDR3 covers 16 residues. The CDR3: CTSSQDAPQGTYEQYF. CDR3 in DNA: TGCACCAGCAGCCAAGATGCGCCACAGGGTACCTACGAGCAGTACTTC.